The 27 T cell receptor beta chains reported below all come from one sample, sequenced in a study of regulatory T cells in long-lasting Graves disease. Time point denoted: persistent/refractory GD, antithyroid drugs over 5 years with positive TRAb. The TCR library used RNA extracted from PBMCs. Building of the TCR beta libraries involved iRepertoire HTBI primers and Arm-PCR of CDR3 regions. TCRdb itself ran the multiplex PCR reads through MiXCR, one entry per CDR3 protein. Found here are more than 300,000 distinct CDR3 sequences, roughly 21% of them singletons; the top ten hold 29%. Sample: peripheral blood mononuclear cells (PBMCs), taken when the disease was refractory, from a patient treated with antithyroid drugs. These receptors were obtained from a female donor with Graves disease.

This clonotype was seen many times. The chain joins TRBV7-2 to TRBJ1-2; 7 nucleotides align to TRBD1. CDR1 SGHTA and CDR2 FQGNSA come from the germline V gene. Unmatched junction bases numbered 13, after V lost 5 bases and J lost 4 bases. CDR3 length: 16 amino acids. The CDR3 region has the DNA TGTGCCAGCAGCCAGGGGGGTTGGGTGGGGCCCTATGGCTACACCTTC. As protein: CASSQGGWVGPYGYTF.

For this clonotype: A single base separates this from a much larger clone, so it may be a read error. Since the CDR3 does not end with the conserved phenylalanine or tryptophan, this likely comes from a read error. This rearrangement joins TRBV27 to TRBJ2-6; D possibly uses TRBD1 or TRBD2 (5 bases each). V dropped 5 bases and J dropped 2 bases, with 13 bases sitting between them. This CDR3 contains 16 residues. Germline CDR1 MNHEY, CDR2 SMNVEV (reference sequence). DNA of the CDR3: TGTGCCAGCAGTGAGGGAATAGGGGCTGGGGCCAACGTCCTGACTCTC. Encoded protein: CASSEGIGAGANVLTL.

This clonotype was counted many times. CDR3 amino acids: CASSPGQGNSPLHF. For the CDR3, the DNA is TGTGCCAGCAGCCCGGGACAGGGGAATTCACCCCTCCACTTT. V and J are TRBV3-1 and TRBJ1-6, with 10 positions matching TRBD1. There are 14 residues in the CDR3. Germline assignment: CDR1 LGHDT and CDR2 YNNKEL (reference sequence). Trimming cost V 4 bases and J 7 bases; bases outside gene matches: 1.

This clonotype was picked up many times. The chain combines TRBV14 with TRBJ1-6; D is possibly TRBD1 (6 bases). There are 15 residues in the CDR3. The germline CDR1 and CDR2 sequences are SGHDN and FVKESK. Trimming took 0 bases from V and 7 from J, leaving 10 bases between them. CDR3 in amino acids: CASSQDQGPNSPLHF. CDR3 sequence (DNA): TGTGCCAGCAGCCAAGATCAGGGGCCCAATTCACCCCTCCACTTT.

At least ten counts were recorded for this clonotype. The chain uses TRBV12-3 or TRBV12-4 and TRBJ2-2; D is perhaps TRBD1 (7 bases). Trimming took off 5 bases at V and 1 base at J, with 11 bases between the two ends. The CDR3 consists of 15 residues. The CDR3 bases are TGTGCCAGCAGTCCCCAGGGGGGGAACACCGGGGAGCTGTTTTTT. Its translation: CASSPQGGNTGELFF.

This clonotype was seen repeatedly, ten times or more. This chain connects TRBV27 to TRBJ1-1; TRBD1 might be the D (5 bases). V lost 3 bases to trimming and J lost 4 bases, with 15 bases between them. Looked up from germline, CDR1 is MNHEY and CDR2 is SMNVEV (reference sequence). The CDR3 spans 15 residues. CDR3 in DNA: TGTGCCAGCAGTTTGGTGAAGGGGACTGGCACTGAAGCTTTCTTT. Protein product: CASSLVKGTGTEAFF.

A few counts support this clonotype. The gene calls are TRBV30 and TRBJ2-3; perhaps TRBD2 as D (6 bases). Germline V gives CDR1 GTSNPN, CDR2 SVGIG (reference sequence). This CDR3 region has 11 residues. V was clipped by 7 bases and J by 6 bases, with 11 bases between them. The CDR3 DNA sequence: TGTGCCTCGCGGGGTCGGGATACGCAGTATTTT. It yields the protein CASRGRDTQYF. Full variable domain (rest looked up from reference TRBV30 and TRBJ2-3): SQTIHQWPATLVQPVGSPLSLECTVEGTSNPNLYWYRQAAGRGLQLLFYSVGIGQISSEVPQNLSASRPQDRQFILSSKKLLLSDSGFYLCASRGRDTQYFGPGTRLTVL.

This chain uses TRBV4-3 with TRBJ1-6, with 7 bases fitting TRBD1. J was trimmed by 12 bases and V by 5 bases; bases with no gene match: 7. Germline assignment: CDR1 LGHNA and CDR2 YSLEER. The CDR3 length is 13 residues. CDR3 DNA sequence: TGCGCCAGCAGCGCCCGACAGGGTGTACCCCTCCACTTT. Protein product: CASSARQGVPLHF.

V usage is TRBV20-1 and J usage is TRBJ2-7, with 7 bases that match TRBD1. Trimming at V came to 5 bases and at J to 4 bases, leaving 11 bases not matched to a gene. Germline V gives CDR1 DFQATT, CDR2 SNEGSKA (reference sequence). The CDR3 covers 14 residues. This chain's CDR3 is CSAPGTGAYYEQYF. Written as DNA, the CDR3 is TGCAGTGCTCCAGGAACAGGGGCATATTACGAGCAGTACTTC.

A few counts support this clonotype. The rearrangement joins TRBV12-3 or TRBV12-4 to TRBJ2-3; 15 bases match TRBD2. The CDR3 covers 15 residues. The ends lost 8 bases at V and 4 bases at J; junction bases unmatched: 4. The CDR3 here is CASGLAGGPADTQYF. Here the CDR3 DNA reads TGTGCCAGCGGACTAGCGGGAGGGCCCGCAGATACGCAGTATTTT.

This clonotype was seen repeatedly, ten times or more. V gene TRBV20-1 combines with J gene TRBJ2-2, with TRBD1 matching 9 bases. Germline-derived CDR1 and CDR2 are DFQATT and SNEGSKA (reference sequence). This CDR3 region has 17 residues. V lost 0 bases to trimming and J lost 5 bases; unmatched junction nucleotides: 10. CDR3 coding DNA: TGCAGTGCTAGAGATTTGGGACAGGGCCGGACAACCGGGGAGCTGTTTTTT. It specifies CSARDLGQGRTTGELFF.

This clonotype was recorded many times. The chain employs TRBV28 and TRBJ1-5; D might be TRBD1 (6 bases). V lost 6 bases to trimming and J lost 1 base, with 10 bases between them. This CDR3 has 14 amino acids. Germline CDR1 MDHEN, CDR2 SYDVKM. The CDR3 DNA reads TGTGCCAGCAGCCAAGGGGGAAGCAATCAGCCCCAGCATTTT. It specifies CASSQGGSNQPQHF.

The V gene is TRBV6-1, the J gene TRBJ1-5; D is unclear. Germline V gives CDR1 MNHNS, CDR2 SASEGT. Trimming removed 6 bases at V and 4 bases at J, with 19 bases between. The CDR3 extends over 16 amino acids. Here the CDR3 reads CASSPLPNSPNQPQHF. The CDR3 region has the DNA TGTGCCAGCAGCCCACTACCGAACAGCCCAAATCAGCCCCAGCATTTT.

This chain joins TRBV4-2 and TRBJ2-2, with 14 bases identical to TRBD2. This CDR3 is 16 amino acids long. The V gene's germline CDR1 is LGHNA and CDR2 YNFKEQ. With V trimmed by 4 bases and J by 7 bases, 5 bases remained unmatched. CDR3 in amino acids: CASSPLTSGGDGELFF. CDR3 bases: TGTGCCAGCAGCCCGCTGACTAGCGGGGGGGACGGGGAGCTGTTTTTT.

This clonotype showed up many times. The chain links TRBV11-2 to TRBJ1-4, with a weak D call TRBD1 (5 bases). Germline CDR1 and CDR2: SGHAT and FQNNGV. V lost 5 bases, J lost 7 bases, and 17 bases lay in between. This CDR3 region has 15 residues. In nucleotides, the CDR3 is TGTGCCAGCAGCCCCGGGACCGGATGGAGTGAAAAACTGTTTTTT. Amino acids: CASSPGTGWSEKLFF. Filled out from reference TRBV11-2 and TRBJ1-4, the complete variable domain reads EAGVAQSPRYKIIEKRQSVAFWCNPISGHATLYWYQQILGQGPKLLIQFQNNGVVDDSQLPKDRFSAERLKGVDSTLKIQPAKLEDSAVYLCASSPGTGWSEKLFFGSGTQLSVL.

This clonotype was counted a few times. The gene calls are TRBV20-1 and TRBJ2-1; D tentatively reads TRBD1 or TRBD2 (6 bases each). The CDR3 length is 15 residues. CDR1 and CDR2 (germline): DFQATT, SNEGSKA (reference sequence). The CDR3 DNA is TGCAGCGCCACCTCGGGGGCAGAGCTTTACAATGAGCAGTTCTTC. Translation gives CSATSGAELYNEQFF.

The CDR3 reads CASSSTGRTYEQYF. As DNA, the CDR3 is TGTGCCAGCAGTTCTACGGGACGGACCTACGAGCAGTACTTC. The V and J genes are TRBV12-3 or TRBV12-4 and TRBJ2-7, with D perhaps TRBD1 or TRBD2 (5 bases each). V lost 4 bases, J lost 2 bases, and 12 bases lay in between. The CDR3 runs 14 residues.

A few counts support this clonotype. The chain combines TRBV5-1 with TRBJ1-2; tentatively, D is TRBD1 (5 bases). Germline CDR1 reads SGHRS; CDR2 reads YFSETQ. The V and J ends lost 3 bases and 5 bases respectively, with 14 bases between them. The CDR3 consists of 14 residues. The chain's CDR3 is CASSSGDEGYGYTF. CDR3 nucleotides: TGCGCCAGCAGCTCGGGGGACGAGGGGTATGGCTACACCTTC.

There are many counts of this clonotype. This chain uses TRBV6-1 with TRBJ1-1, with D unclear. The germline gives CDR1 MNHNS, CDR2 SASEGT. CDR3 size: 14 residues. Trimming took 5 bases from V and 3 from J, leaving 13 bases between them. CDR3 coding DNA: TGTGCCAGCAGTCGCCTTTACGGGGACACTGAAGCTTTCTTT. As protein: CASSRLYGDTEAFF.

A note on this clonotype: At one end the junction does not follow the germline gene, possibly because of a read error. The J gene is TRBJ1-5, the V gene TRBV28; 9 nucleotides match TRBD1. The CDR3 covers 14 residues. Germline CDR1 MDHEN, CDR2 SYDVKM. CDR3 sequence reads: CATSDRGGNQPRHF. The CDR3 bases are TGTGCCACCTCGGACAGGGGAGGGAATCAGCCCCGGCATTTT.

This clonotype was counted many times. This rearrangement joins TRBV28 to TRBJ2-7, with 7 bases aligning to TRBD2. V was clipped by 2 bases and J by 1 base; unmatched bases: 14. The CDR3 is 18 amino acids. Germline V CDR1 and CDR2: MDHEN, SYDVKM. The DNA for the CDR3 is TGTGCCAGCAGTTTACCTGGCGGCCCGGCGGGAGCATCCTACGAGCAGTACTTC. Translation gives CASSLPGGPAGASYEQYF.

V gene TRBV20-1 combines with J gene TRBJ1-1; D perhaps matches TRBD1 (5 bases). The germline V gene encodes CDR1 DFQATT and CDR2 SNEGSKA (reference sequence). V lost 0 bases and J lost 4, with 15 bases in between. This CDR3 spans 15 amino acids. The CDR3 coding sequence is TGCAGTGCTAGAGACCGGAAGGGGCTGGGCACTGAAGCTTTCTTT. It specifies CSARDRKGLGTEAFF.

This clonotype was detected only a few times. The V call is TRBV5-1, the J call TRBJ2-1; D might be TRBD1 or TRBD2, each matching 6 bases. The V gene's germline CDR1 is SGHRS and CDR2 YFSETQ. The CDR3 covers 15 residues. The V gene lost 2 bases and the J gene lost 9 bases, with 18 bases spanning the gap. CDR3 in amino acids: CASSLGSGALGEQFF. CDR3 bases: TGCGCCAGCAGCTTAGGATCGGGGGCCTTGGGTGAGCAGTTCTTC.

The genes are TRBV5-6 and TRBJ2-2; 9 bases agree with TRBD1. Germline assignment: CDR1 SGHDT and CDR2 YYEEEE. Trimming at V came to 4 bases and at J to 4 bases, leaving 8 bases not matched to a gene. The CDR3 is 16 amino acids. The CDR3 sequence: CASSDQQGAITGELFF. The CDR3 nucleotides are TGTGCCAGCAGCGATCAACAGGGGGCTATCACCGGGGAGCTGTTTTTT.

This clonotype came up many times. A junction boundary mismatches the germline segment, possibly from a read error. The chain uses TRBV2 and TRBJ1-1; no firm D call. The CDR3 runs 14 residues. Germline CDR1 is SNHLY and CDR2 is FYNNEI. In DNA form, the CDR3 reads TGTGCCAGCAATGAAGGTTACGCCAACACTGAAGCTTTCTTT. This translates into CASNEGYANTEAFF.

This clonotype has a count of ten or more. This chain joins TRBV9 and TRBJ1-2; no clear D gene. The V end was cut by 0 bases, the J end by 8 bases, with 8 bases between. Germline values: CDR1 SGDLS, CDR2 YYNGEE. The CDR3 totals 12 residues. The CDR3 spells CASSVVGGGYTF. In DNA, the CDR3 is TGTGCCAGCAGCGTAGTGGGCGGCGGCTACACCTTC.

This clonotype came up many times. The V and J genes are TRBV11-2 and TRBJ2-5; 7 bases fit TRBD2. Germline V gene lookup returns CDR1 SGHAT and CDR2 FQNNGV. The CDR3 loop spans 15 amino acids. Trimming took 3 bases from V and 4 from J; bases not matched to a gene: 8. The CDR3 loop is CASSLDFGRAETQYF. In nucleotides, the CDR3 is TGTGCCAGCAGCTTGGATTTTGGGAGGGCAGAGACCCAGTACTTC.